This entry features one TCR beta chain sequence. Its specific antigen is unknown. No much larger clonotype is one base removed from it; base qualities were not supplied. Set within a cohort of healthcare workers in London, UK, this nested case-control study involved weekly PCR testing of nasopharyngeal swabs along with blood sampling. Between 23 and 31 March 2020, the week of the UK lockdown, healthcare workers were enrolled and then followed up weekly for as long as 16 weeks. This sample was included in a study of early T cells in non-severe SARS-CoV-2 infection (dated by TCRdb to about 2021). In the study overall: TCR sequencing used bulk RNA from unsorted whole blood, so alpha and beta chains could not be paired. Findings and caveats that apply to the study as a whole: VDJdb matching was skewed toward anti-spike CD8 responses and likely underestimated virus-specific expansions by missing private and CD4 specificities.

Here V drops 8 bases and J drops 0 bases, and the junction holds 9 bases not matched to any gene. The CDR3 spans 15 residues, from the cysteine through the phenylalanine. The entry retains the CDR3 DNA only, 45 bases that are in frame from base 1. Reading the germline V gene gives CDR1 MNHNS and CDR2 SASEGT. The library was generated by 5' RACE. Sequencing was carried out with a NextSeq 500. The TCR library protocol attached unique molecular identifiers to individual cDNA molecules to correct for sequencing error and PCR bias. Sequencing covered both TCR alpha and beta chains, and within each sample the abundances of alpha and beta sequences were tightly co-correlated. Concerning the study's data processing: V gene, J gene and CDR3 annotation of TCR sequences was performed with Decombinator V4. Expanded TCRs were defined as changing significantly between any two time points under a Poisson model with p below 0.0001. TCR abundances were normalised to the total number of TCRs sequenced in each sample and reported as counts per million. MAIT TCRs were defined by TRAV1-2 paired with TRAJ12, TRAJ20 or TRAJ33, and iNKT TCRs by TRAV10 paired with TRAJ18. VDJdb, accessed on 1 November 2021, was searched for TCRs annotated for CMV, EBV and SARS-CoV-2, and TCRs annotated for more than one antigen were excluded. In TCRdb, the public reads were trimmed at Q25 with fastp and aligned with MiXCR, with productive beta chains retained. Rows matching on CDR3 protein sequence are summarized as one entry with the most common DNA and genes. TCRdb's processing, not the authors', yielded these V and J calls. Counted in this sample were some 120,000 distinct CDR3 sequences; 15% of them appeared once. The ten largest make up 21% of the sample.

The sequenced sample was whole blood. The receptor was derived from an adult who was a healthcare worker with PCR-confirmed SARS-CoV-2 infection or an uninfected control (not recorded which). In this chain, TRBV6-1 is recombined with TRBJ1-1; the junction holds 7 bases that match TRBD1. The CDR3 reads CASAGGGQLNTEAFF. In nucleotides, the sequence is TGTGCCAGCGCTGGAGGGGGACAGTTGAACACTGAAGCTTTCTTT.